A single TCR beta chain is shown here with its context. Its target antigen remains unknown. Nothing much larger sits one base from this clone, and base qualities are not available. The sample is drawn from a study of shared clonotypes between healthy human individuals (dated by TCRdb to the early 2020s). In terms of the full investigation: The cohort comprised a couple of women and a few men aged 18 to 49 years. To increase sequencing depth and limit assay-specific biases, different laboratories used diverse techniques to prepare libraries and sequence TCR repertoires. Per donor, leukapheresis produced somewhere between about 0.8 and 9.5 billion PBMCs. For each donor, three plates each were used for CD4 naive and CD4 memory, two plates were used for CD8 naive, and one plate was used for CD8 memory. To estimate repertoire size and how much clonotypes are shared between individuals, the study performed deep sequencing of blood TCR repertoires from 4 to 6 healthy adults. Study-wide conclusions, independent of this receptor: Clonotypes shared by all four sorted-subset donors showed higher generation probabilities than non-shared clonotypes. The genetic and exposure-history diversity represented was limited by the small number of donors. Across a few donors, about 4.5% of naive CD4, roughly 3.4% of naive CD8, about 2% of memory CD4, and roughly 0.41% of memory CD8 clonotypes were shared. Pairwise subsampling led to the expectation that sequencing depth would affect the degree of clonotype sharing among donors. Larger estimated clonotype richness was generally found for naive subsets than for memory subsets. Sampling was restricted to blood, and TCR repertoires in tissues likely differ from the TCR repertoires found in blood. Incomplete sequencing was indicated by rarefaction of sorted-subset datasets, despite the large sequencing depth.

Donors were healthy HIV-negative adults with no recently reported acute infections or vaccinations. Every donor was a Caucasian adult residing in Nashville, Tennessee, USA. Magnetic negative selection was used to enrich CD4+ T cells, after which naive cells were positively selected on CD45RA and the negative fraction became the memory subset. Blood was obtained by leukapheresis, after which PBMCs were separated by Ficoll-Histopaque density gradient centrifugation and cryopreserved in liquid nitrogen vapor phase. Purity and quantity of every magnetically sorted T cell population were checked by analytical flow cytometry. Each sorted fraction had its genomic DNA isolated and then quantified by UV absorbance on a Nanodrop 2000c. TCR CDR3 regions were amplified from genomic DNA by multiplex PCR using the deep immunoSEQ assay. Genomic DNA extracted from each cell subset was distributed evenly over all wells of several immunoSEQ 96-well plates, and each plate served as one replicate. For sorted subsets, 200 to 250 ng of genomic DNA, equivalent to roughly 30,000 T cell genomes, went into each replicate PCR. Purified libraries were quantified with a Qubit 3.0 fluorometer, sized on a Bioanalyzer 2100, and re-quantified with the KAPA Library Quantification kit. Every immunoSEQ 96-well plate was sequenced on a separate single-read 150-cycle Illumina NextSeq 550 flow cell. In the original analysis: Because the immunoSEQ output included only junctional sequences and no quality scores, the filtering could not be the same as the filtering used for full-length reads. Sequences were annotated with PyIR, a Python wrapper for IgBLAST v1.9, using IMGT germline references to assign V/J genes and CDR3. Any read was removed if the V/J assignment was weak (E-value above 1e-6), the CDR3 was missing, or the read contained stop codons, out-of-frame junctions, or ambiguous translated residues. V3J clonotypes were defined as sequences sharing an identical inferred V gene, J gene, and CDR3 amino acid sequence. The percentage overlap between two repertoires was calculated by dividing the number of shared unique clonotypes by the size of the smaller repertoire. RTK rarefaction, the Chao1 estimator, and Recon v2.1 estimates of unobserved clonotypes were used to assess repertoire richness. For all TCRbeta clonotypes obtained by the gDNA method from a few donors, generation probabilities were computed with OLGA. This immuneACCESS table, as held by TCRdb, lists in-frame sequences with V and J called but not all clones. Of the missing ones, under half trace to an unresolved V gene in checked studies; the others have no known cause. D and trimming come from the DNA, and the V and J calls and clone size come from that table. Present in this sample are about 960,000 clones, around 80% of which were seen just once. The ten largest make up 1.5% of the sample.

The germline V gene encodes CDR1 MDHEN and CDR2 SYDVKM. Inclusive of the bounding cysteine and phenylalanine, the CDR3 is 15 residues long. Of the read, only the CDR3 DNA is kept; its 45 bases are in frame from base 1. Relative to germline, V is 6 bases shorter and J is 2 bases shorter, with 16 bases between their ends. The chain employs TRBV28 and TRBJ1-1; no D segment can be confidently identified. The sample was memory CD4+ T cells sorted from blood. The sample's cell subset or site label is to be understood as: CD45RA-negative fraction. This TCR was sampled from a young man in good health. The DNA is as follows: TGTGCCAGCAGGCGGGCGGGTACAAAAAACACTGAAGCTTTCTTT. This is translated as CASRRAGTKNTEAFF.